This is a list of T cell receptor beta chains from one sample in a study of T cell repertoires in cytomegalovirus infection. TCRdb analysed the reads with MiXCR anew, one entry per CDR3 protein. The sample lists over 300,000 distinct CDR3 sequences, 8% to 10% occurring once. The sequenced sample consisted of PBMCs. These receptors were collected from a human donor in good health (CMV status not recorded). Some clones in this sample may be carry-over from other donors' samples. Both conserved end residues are part of each CDR3. D genes are given only for firm matches. Clone size appears in some rows only: once, few, many, or a class for an expanded clone.

j_call | d_call | clone_size | v_call | cdr3_nt | cdr3_aa
TRBJ1-3 | NA | many | TRBV12-3/TRBV12-4 | TGTGCCAGCAGCCACAGGGAGAGCTCTGGAAACACCATATATTTT | CASSHRESSGNTIYF
TRBJ1-2 | NA | many | TRBV7-2 | TGTGCCAGCAGCCCCACGGGGCCGGGCTACACCTTC | CASSPTGPGYTF
TRBJ2-1 | TRBD2 | few | TRBV20-1 | TGCAGTGCTAGAGATCCAGCGGGAGTTAGAAATGAGCAGTTCTTC | CSARDPAGVRNEQFF
TRBJ2-3 | NA | many | TRBV7-3 | TGTGCCAGCAGCTTAAGCCCGGGCAGCACAGATACGCAGTATTTT | CASSLSPGSTDTQYF
TRBJ2-3 | TRBD2 | NA | TRBV4-1 | TGTGCCAGCAGCCAAGCGGGAGGGGTGAGGGATACGCAGTATTTT | CASSQAGGVRDTQYF
TRBJ2-5 | TRBD2 | NA | TRBV6-4 | TGTGCCAGCATCCAGCGGGGGGTGGAGACCCAGTACTTC | CASIQRGVETQYF
TRBJ2-3 | NA | NA | TRBV10-3 | TGTGCCATCAGGGGGGACTCCTCAGATACGCAGTATTTT | CAIRGDSSDTQYF
TRBJ1-1 | NA | many | TRBV3-1 | TGTGCCAGCAGCCAAAAAGGGGGAATCACTGAAGCTTTCTTT | CASSQKGGITEAFF
TRBJ2-3 | NA | few | TRBV7-2 | TGTGCCAGCAGCTCGGGATTTGGCGGCACAGATACGCAGTATTTT | CASSSGFGGTDTQYF
TRBJ1-6 | NA | NA | TRBV19 | TGTGCCAGTAGTACCCCTCCGGCTCTCGGCAGGATCAATTCACCCCTCCACTTT | CASSTPPALGRINSPLHF
TRBJ2-1 | TRBD2 | NA | TRBV4-1 | TGCGCCAGCAGCCAAGGGACTAGCGGGAGAAACAATGAGCAGTTCTTC | CASSQGTSGRNNEQFF
TRBJ1-1 | NA | NA | TRBV10-3 | TGTGCCATCAGTGGGCAATACACTGAAGCTTTCTTT | CAISGQYTEAFF
TRBJ1-3 | NA | NA | TRBV7-2 | TGTGCCAGCAGCTTTTACTCTGGAAACACCATATATTTT | CASSFYSGNTIYF
TRBJ1-1 | NA | NA | TRBV28 | TGTGCCAGCAGTTTATCGGCATACAAGGGTTTCTTT | CASSLSAYKGFF
TRBJ2-3 | NA | NA | TRBV24-1 | TGTGCCACCAGTGACCCCTGGGGTACGCAGTATTTT | CATSDPWGTQYF
TRBJ1-6 | NA | NA | TRBV19 | TGTGCCAGTAGGACCAGGCAGGATTCACCCCTCCACTTT | CASRTRQDSPLHF
TRBJ2-5 | TRBD1 | medium-sized | TRBV7-2 | TGTGCCAGCAGCTCAGGGACAGTACGAGGGGAGACCCAGTACTTC | CASSSGTVRGETQYF
TRBJ2-6 | NA | many | TRBV4-1 | TGCGCCAGCAGCCATTTCGGGCGGGGGCGGGTGTCTGGGGCCAACGTCCTGACTTTC | CASSHFGRGRVSGANVLTF
TRBJ1-2 | NA | many | TRBV28 | TGTGCCAGCAGTTTGGTGGGGGGAGGGAACTATGGCTACACCTTC | CASSLVGGGNYGYTF
TRBJ2-7 | TRBD1 | few | TRBV11-3 | TGTGCCAGCAGCTTAGAAGGACAGGGGTACGAGCAGTACTTC | CASSLEGQGYEQYF
TRBJ2-1 | NA | NA | TRBV27 | TGTGCCAGCAGACAGACAGTAACCCTAGGTGAGCAGTTCTTC | CASRQTVTLGEQFF
TRBJ2-7 | TRBD2 | many | TRBV6-1 | TGTGCCAGCAAGGGGGTAGCGGGAGAGAGAGAGCAGTACTTC | CASKGVAGEREQYF
TRBJ2-6 | NA | NA | TRBV6-6 | TGTGCCAGCAGTTGGGAGCAGACTGGGGCCAACGTCCTGACTTTC | CASSWEQTGANVLTF
TRBJ2-5 | TRBD2 | many | TRBV7-9 | TGTGCCAGCAGCCTGGGGGGGTTCCCCGTTGGAGGAGAGACCCAGTACTTC | CASSLGGFPVGGETQYF
TRBJ2-5 | TRBD2 | few | TRBV12-5 | TGTGCTAGTGGGGCGGGGGGTGGGGAGACCCAGTACTTC | CASGAGGGETQYF
TRBJ2-7 | NA | many | TRBV7-2 | TGTGCCAGCAGCTTTGGCAACGGGTACGAGCAGTACTTC | CASSFGNGYEQYF
TRBJ2-3 | NA | NA | TRBV28 | TGTGGCAGCAGTTTTCCCGGGACTTGGACGCAGTATTTT | CGSSFPGTWTQYF
TRBJ2-5 | TRBD2 | many | TRBV7-2 | TGTGCCAGCAGCTTAGCGGCGACGGGGGGCCAAGAGACCCAGTACTTC | CASSLAATGGQETQYF
TRBJ2-7 | NA | NA | TRBV4-2 | TGTGCCAGCAGCCAAGCGAGGGAGGAGGCCCCTCACGAGCAGTACTTC | CASSQAREEAPHEQYF
TRBJ2-5 | TRBD2 | many | TRBV7-2 | TGTGCCAGCAGCTTAGACCCAGCGGGGGGGGCTGGAGAGACCCAGTACTTC | CASSLDPAGGAGETQYF
TRBJ2-7 | NA | few | TRBV12-3/TRBV12-4 | TGTGCCAGCAGTTCCCCCGGCAGGGCGAAGGAGCAGTACTTC | CASSSPGRAKEQYF
TRBJ1-4 | NA | few | TRBV12-3/TRBV12-4 | TGTGCCAGCACCACTTCTAATGAAAAACTGTTTTTT | CASTTSNEKLFF
TRBJ2-2 | TRBD2 | few | TRBV7-2 | TGTGCCAGCAGCTTAGGAAGGACTAGGGGCACCGGGGAGCTGTTTTTT | CASSLGRTRGTGELFF
TRBJ2-1 | TRBD2 | many | TRBV7-6 | TGTGCCAGCAGCCAACTACTAGCGGGGGAGCACAATGAGCAGTTCTTC | CASSQLLAGEHNEQFF
TRBJ1-3 | NA | NA | TRBV28 | TGTGCCACCTCGAGCGGAGGGACGGACGGAAACACCATATATTTT | CATSSGGTDGNTIYF
TRBJ2-1 | TRBD1 | many | TRBV7-2 | TGTGCCAGCAGCTCCTCCGGGACAGACCTCTACAATGAGCAGTTCTTC | CASSSSGTDLYNEQFF
TRBJ1-1 | NA | NA | TRBV29-1 | TGCAGCGTTGATGGGAGACAGTACACTGAAGCTTTCTTT | CSVDGRQYTEAFF
TRBJ2-7 | TRBD2 | NA | TRBV20-1 | TGCAGTGCTAGAGAACTAGCGTCGTCATCCTACGAGCAGTACTTC | CSARELASSSYEQYF
TRBJ2-1 | NA | many | TRBV7-2 | TGTGCCAGCAGCTTGAGCCGAAGTGAGCAGTTCTTC | CASSLSRSEQFF
TRBJ1-5 | NA | NA | TRBV9 | TGTGCCAGCAGCGTGGGACACAATCAGCCCCAGCATTTT | CASSVGHNQPQHF
TRBJ1-2 | NA | many | TRBV7-2 | TGTGCCAGCAGCTTAGCCGACAAGCCTCGAGGCTACACCTTC | CASSLADKPRGYTF